The T cell receptor (beta chain) under discussion was sequenced for a study of blood T cell repertoires in COVID-19. About the research overall: Samples of COVID-19 (acute and convalescent) were obtained from the United States, Italy and Spain. T cells, B-cell-depleted T cells, or PBMCs supplied cDNA or gDNA.

Followed over time, Seattle patients had been enrolled while infection was active. CDR3 length: 11 residues. Germline V lookup: CDR1 GTSNPN, CDR2 SVGIG (reference sequence). With 7 bases clipped from V and 14 bases from J, the junction kept 10 bases outside the gene matches. As handled by the study authors: Reference gene primers were amplified, and this amplification served to estimate nucleated cell counts. Produced via immunoSEQ multiplex PCR; TCRdb's table is partial and in-frame only. V, J and clone size were drawn from that table, and D and trimming were deduced from the DNA. The table records just over 300,000 clones, about 90% of them present only once.

The gene calls are TRBV30 and TRBJ1-2, with 10 bases matching TRBD1. The TCR was taken from a young woman with COVID-19, enrolled during active disease. The sample taken for sequencing was peripheral blood. CDR3 in amino acids: CAYRRTGGSTF. The CDR3 DNA is TGTGCCTACCGTCGGACAGGGGGGAGTACCTTC.